The clone carrying this TCR beta chain has only a few counts. This record comes from a study of blood T cell repertoires in COVID-19. Study in general: Sites across the United States, Italy and Spain contributed samples from acute and convalescent COVID-19. T cells, B-cell-depleted T cells, or PBMCs provided the cDNA or gDNA that served as material.

Per the original data handling: Counts of nucleated cells, estimated from reference gene primer amplification, were obtained. Here immunoSEQ multiplex PCR was the method, and the copy in TCRdb shows in-frame clones only, minus some. The V and J calls and the clone size are those of that table, but D and trimming were determined from the DNA. This table has about 230,000 clones, 81% appearing once. The TCR sequence derives from an elderly woman with acute or convalescent COVID-19. The sample comprised peripheral blood.

CDR3 loop: CASSLWGLRIPSSYNEQFF. The CDR3 DNA sequence: TGTGCCAGCAGCTTGTGGGGGCTTAGGATACCGAGCTCCTACAATGAGCAGTTCTTC. The chain uses TRBV5-6 and TRBJ2-1; tentatively, D is TRBD1 (6 bases). Germline V CDR1 and CDR2: SGHDT, YYEEEE. The CDR3 has 19 residues. V dropped 1 base and J dropped 0 bases, with 20 bases sitting between them.